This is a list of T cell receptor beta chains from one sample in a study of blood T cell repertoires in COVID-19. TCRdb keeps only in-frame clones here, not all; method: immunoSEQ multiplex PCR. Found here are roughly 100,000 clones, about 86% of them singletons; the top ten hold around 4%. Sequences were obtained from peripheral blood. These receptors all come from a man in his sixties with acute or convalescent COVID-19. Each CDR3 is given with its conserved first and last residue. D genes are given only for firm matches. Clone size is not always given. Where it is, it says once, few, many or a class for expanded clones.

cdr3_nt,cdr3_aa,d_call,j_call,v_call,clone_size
TGTGCCAGCAGCCGGGAGGGCACTGAAGCTTTCTTT,CASSREGTEAFF,-,TRBJ1-1,TRBV7-9,-
TGTGCCAGCAGCCGGGGAAGCGCAGGCCTAACCTCTAAGGATACGCAGTATTTT,CASSRGSAGLTSKDTQYF,-,TRBJ2-3,TRBV5-6,-
TGTGCCAGCAGCCATAATGAGCGTTCGGGCTATGGCTACACCTTC,CASSHNERSGYGYTF,-,TRBJ1-2,TRBV4-2,-
TGCAGCTCCCATCGGGGCACTGAAGCTTTCTTT,CSSHRGTEAFF,-,TRBJ1-1,TRBV20-1,-
TGTGCCACCAGTGTCCCGGCGGGAGGGCTTAATGAGCAGTTCTTC,CATSVPAGGLNEQFF,TRBD2,TRBJ2-1,TRBV24-1,-
TGCAGTGTGTCCGCTAACTATGGCTACACCTTC,CSVSANYGYTF,-,TRBJ1-2,TRBV20-1,-
TGTGCCAGCAAACCCGGGACTGCCACAGATACGCAGTATTTT,CASKPGTATDTQYF,-,TRBJ2-3,TRBV6-5,-
TGTGCCAGCTCACCTTGGACAGAGGGAGCCTCTGGAAACACCATATATTTT,CASSPWTEGASGNTIYF,-,TRBJ1-3,TRBV18,-
TGTGCCAGCAGCTTAGGGGGGGAGGGAGGTGGCTACACCTTC,CASSLGGEGGGYTF,-,TRBJ1-2,TRBV7-8,-
TGTGCCACCCACGGGGGTGTTAGCAATCAGCCCCAGCATTTT,CATHGGVSNQPQHF,-,TRBJ1-5,TRBV24-1,-
TGCGCCAGCAGTCAATCTGGGACAGGAACCCACACTGAAGCTTTCTTT,CASSQSGTGTHTEAFF,TRBD1,TRBJ1-1,TRBV23-1,-
TGTGCCAGCAGCCCTATAAAATGGACAGGGAGCCCGAACACTGAAGCTTTCTTT,CASSPIKWTGSPNTEAFF,TRBD1,TRBJ1-1,TRBV14,-
TGTGCCAGCAGCTTACGGACTAGCGGGGGGGCACATGAGCAGTTCTTC,CASSLRTSGGAHEQFF,TRBD2,TRBJ2-1,TRBV3-1/TRBV3-2,-
TGTGCCACCAGCCCTCAGGGGACCAGAGGAGCTTTCTTT,CATSPQGTRGAFF,-,TRBJ1-1,TRBV24-1,-
TGTGCCTGGGGGACAATTGGTCGGGGCACTGAAGCTTTCTTT,CAWGTIGRGTEAFF,-,TRBJ1-1,TRBV30,-
TGTGCCAGCAGCTTAGGACAGGGTGAAGCTTTCTTT,CASSLGQGEAFF,TRBD1,TRBJ1-1,TRBV7-9,few
TGCGCCAGCAGTAACCCCGACAGGGTTGAGACCCAGTACTTC,CASSNPDRVETQYF,TRBD1,TRBJ2-5,TRBV5-1,-
TGTGCCACCAGTGATCGACAGGCCCAAGAGACCCAGTACTTC,CATSDRQAQETQYF,-,TRBJ2-5,TRBV24-1,once
TGCAGCGAATTTTCAGCAGGTGAGCAGTTCTTC,CSEFSAGEQFF,-,TRBJ2-1,TRBV29-1,-
TGTGCCAGTAGTCCCGGGACAGGGCTTTCCTCTGGAAACACCATATATTTT,CASSPGTGLSSGNTIYF,TRBD1,TRBJ1-3,TRBV19,once
TGTGCCTGGAGTGGCACAGGGCTAGGAAACACCATATATTTT,CAWSGTGLGNTIYF,-,TRBJ1-3,TRBV30,-
TGTGCCAGCAGCTTAGACAGGGGATTTACTGAAGCTTTCTTT,CASSLDRGFTEAFF,TRBD1,TRBJ1-1,TRBV7-9,-
TGCGCCAGCAGCCCAATCACGGGGTACAACAATGAGCAGTTCTTC,CASSPITGYNNEQFF,-,TRBJ2-1,TRBV4-3,once
TGCGCCAGCAGCTTGGGAAGGGGGTTGCCGGAGACCCAGTACTTC,CASSLGRGLPETQYF,-,TRBJ2-5,TRBV5-1,-
TGTGCCAGCAGCTCGTTGGGAGACTACGAGCAGTACTTC,CASSSLGDYEQYF,-,TRBJ2-7,TRBV2,-
TGTGCCAGCAGCTTTACAGGGAACTCTGGAAACACCATATATTTT,CASSFTGNSGNTIYF,-,TRBJ1-3,TRBV5-4,-
TGTGCCAGCACGCCACTAAGGGGTGACGAGCAGTACTTC,CASTPLRGDEQYF,-,TRBJ2-7,TRBV14,-
TGTGCCAGCACCCCCGGGGACAGGGGAACAAGTGAGCAGTTCTTC,CASTPGDRGTSEQFF,TRBD1,TRBJ2-1,TRBV6-5,-
TGTGCCTGGTCCTTCGACAGTAATCAGCCCCAGCATTTT,CAWSFDSNQPQHF,-,TRBJ1-5,TRBV30,-
TGTGCCAGCAAGACAGGGGCCGCTGGTGAGCCCCAGCATTTT,CASKTGAAGEPQHF,TRBD1,TRBJ1-5,TRBV27,once
TGTGCCACCAGCGCTGCGGGACAGGGATCTCCGAGCAATCAGCCCCAGCATTTT,CATSAAGQGSPSNQPQHF,TRBD1,TRBJ1-5,TRBV24-1,-
TGTGCCAGTAGTATAGAAACAGCGACAGGGGGCTACACCTTC,CASSIETATGGYTF,TRBD1,TRBJ1-2,TRBV19,-
TGCAGTGCCGTAGGACTCCCCTCACAGTTCTTC,CSAVGLPSQFF,-,TRBJ2-1,TRBV20-1,-
TGTGCCACCAGCAGAGAGGTCAGGGGAAGTGGCAATCAGCCCCAGCATTTT,CATSREVRGSGNQPQHF,-,TRBJ1-5,TRBV15,-
TGTGCCAGCAGTATAGCGGGAGGGCCGGAGTTCTTC,CASSIAGGPEFF,TRBD2,TRBJ2-1,TRBV6-5,once